This TCR beta chain originates from a study of cytomegalovirus exposure and HLA in healthy donors (dated by TCRdb to the late 2010s). About the full investigation: A later analysis indicated that the roughly 120 validation repertoires were generated on the platform also employed for the roughly 650 repertoires of the first cohort. The study aimed to test whether cataloging public T cell receptors could reveal signatures of past pathogen exposure. A separate validation cohort of 90 to 150 different subjects was used in addition to the roughly 700-subject first cohort. To predict cytomegalovirus infection status, the study brought together high-throughput TCR immunosequencing, statistical association of individual TCRs with disease status, and machine learning.

As to this clone: The target of this receptor is not known. The input lacks base qualities; no much larger clone sits a single base away.

V and J lose 1 base and 5 bases, and a span of 8 bases separates them. The germline V gene yields SGHVS for CDR1 and FQNEAQ for CDR2. Inclusive of the bounding cysteine and phenylalanine, the CDR3 is 13 residues long. Here the CDR3 DNA is all that survives: 39 bases in frame from base 1. Separate from the approximately 730-subject first cohort, the validation cohort of roughly 130 subjects was the group to which the donors belonged. Overall results and qualifications from the work: Three of the identified cytomegalovirus-associated TCR beta chains were confirmed in vitro to be specific for cytomegalovirus antigens. The validation cohort had no HLA typing available for a later analysis, so co-occurrence within that cohort was assessed over all 120 or so repertoires. Of the cluster scores, 85% to 95% were above 0 in a later analysis, which found that TCRs clustered in the first cohort also tended to co-occur in the 95 to 150 validation repertoires. In the study, approximately 160 TCR beta chains were listed as associated with cytomegalovirus. The authors suggested that the approach could potentially be extended to other disease states and immunological phenotypes. Cytomegalovirus status was reported to be diagnosed by the classifier with high specificity and sensitivity in both the original and validation cohorts. Most TCR sequences were seen in very few donors, while some public TCRs were found in many individuals.

Library prep was done by the immunoSEQ multiplex PCR assay. Under the source paper's analysis protocol: To diagnose cytomegalovirus status from the catalog of TCR beta chain sequences, a statistical classification framework was built. This is the immuneACCESS table as TCRdb keeps it, with only in-frame sequences that have V and J called. A part of the clones is gone; compared with another copy, unresolved V genes explain less than half, and the rest is unexplained. The V and J calls and clone size come from that table; D and trimming were worked out from the DNA. The sample data list about 220,000 clones, and approximately 87% of these were observed just once. Approximately 2.5% of the sample goes to the ten largest clones.

This receptor was obtained from a man aged 18 to 29 in good health and CMV-seronegative. Here the chain combines TRBV7-8 and TRBJ1-2; there is no confident call for the D gene. Material: PBMCs. The sequence in DNA is TGTGCCAGCAGCTTAGAACTTCCTTATGGCTACACCTTC. This yields the protein CASSLELPYGYTF.